This TCR beta chain originates from a study of PD-L1 blockade in urothelial cancer. Produced via immunoSEQ multiplex PCR; TCRdb's table is partial and in-frame only. The sample has about 52,000 clones; roughly four fifths are singletons. Time point indicated: pretreatment peripheral blood. The CDR3 consists of 13 residues. The V gene end was trimmed by 5 bases and the J gene end by 2 bases; junction bases not matched to a gene: 1. Germline-derived CDR1 and CDR2 are SNHLY and FYNNEI. The TCR sequence derives from a man in his 70s with urothelial cancer. V and J are TRBV2 and TRBJ1-2, with TRBD1 identical over 8 bases. The sequencing used PBMCs, collected around atezolizumab (anti-PD-L1) treatment. For the CDR3, the DNA is TGTGCCAGCAGTCGACAGGGGAACTATGGCTACACCTTC. Its translation is CASSRQGNYGYTF.